Given below is one T cell receptor beta chain in context. What it binds is not known. Method: immunoSEQ multiplex PCR; TCRdb's copy keeps in-frame clones and lacks some. The top ten hold approximately 2% of the sample, which has 550,000 to 850,000 clones, 72% seen once. The sample is drawn from a study of shared clonotypes between healthy human individuals. Overall study results and limits: Memory subsets generally showed smaller estimated richness than naive subsets did.

The donors, all of them Caucasian adults, lived in Nashville, Tennessee. Trimming removed 1 base from V and 2 bases from J, with 12 bases in between. There are 15 residues in the CDR3. Germline CDR1 MNHNS, CDR2 SASEGT. The sequence came from a woman aged 25 to 39 in good health. The chain couples TRBV6-1 to TRBJ2-7; either TRBD1 or TRBD2 may fit D (5 bases each). The source material was memory CD4+ T cells sorted from blood. The subset is: CD45RA-negative fraction. Here the CDR3 reads CASSEGGALTYEQYF. CDR3 DNA sequence: TGTGCCAGCAGTGAAGGAGGGGCCCTTACCTACGAGCAGTACTTC.